Below, 28 T cell receptor beta chains from the same sample are listed, as sequenced in a study of blood T cells in healthy people across ages. It was with a sample-barcoded 5' primer and a J-beta primer mix that a second PCR of roughly 7 to 12 cycles was run. Each CDR3 protein is one row after TCRdb ran MiXCR on the 5' RACE reads. The repertoire holds around 1,500,000 distinct CDR3 sequences, with 28% as singletons. Sequenced: blood. All receptors come from a woman in her twenties or thirties in good health.

The CDR3 region is CASSLVGLGGTDTQYF. The CDR3 DNA is TGTGCCAGCAGCTTAGTGGGCCTCGGGGGGACAGATACGCAGTATTTT. The chain is built from TRBV7-2 and TRBJ2-3; TRBD2 matches 7 bases. This CDR3 has 16 residues. The junction had 7 bases not matched to a gene; V was cut back by 1 base and J by 3 bases. The germline gives CDR1 SGHTA, CDR2 FQGNSA. The variable domain in full, completed from reference TRBV7-2 and TRBJ2-3, reads GAGVSQSPSNKVTEKGKDVELRCDPISGHTALYWYRQSLGQGLEFLIYFQGNSAPDKSGLPSDRFSAERTGGSVSTLTIQRTQQEDSAVYLCASSLVGLGGTDTQYFGPGTRLTVL.

The table lists this clonotype with a few counts. The V call is TRBV7-2, the J call TRBJ2-3; no reliable D call. The CDR3 consists of 14 residues. Germline CDR1 reads SGHTA; CDR2 reads FQGNSA. Trimming removed 1 base from V and 4 bases from J, with 9 bases in between. The CDR3 nucleotides read TGTGCCAGCAGCTTAGAGTTGGGATCAGATACGCAGTATTTT. Amino acids: CASSLELGSDTQYF.

The table lists this clonotype with a few counts. The V and J genes are TRBV15 and TRBJ2-1, with D maybe TRBD2 (5 bases). Trimming left V 5 bases short and J 2 bases short, with 7 bases between. This CDR3 has 13 residues. Germline V lookup: CDR1 LNHNV, CDR2 YYDKDF (reference sequence). The CDR3 DNA reads TGTGCCACCAGCGTGGGAGCCTACAATGAGCAGTTCTTC. Residues: CATSVGAYNEQFF.

This clonotype was detected ten times or more. This rearrangement joins TRBV20-1 to TRBJ2-7; D perhaps matches TRBD2 (6 bases). Trimming took off 5 bases at V and 0 bases at J, with 14 bases between the two ends. CDR1 is DFQATT and CDR2 is SNEGSKA in the germline V gene (reference sequence). The CDR3 is 14 residues long. CDR3 in amino acids: CSAPRAGASYEQYF. DNA of the CDR3: TGCAGTGCTCCCCGAGCGGGTGCCTCCTACGAGCAGTACTTC.

The CDR3 sequence is CSADRYEQYF. As DNA, the CDR3 is TGCAGCGCTGACCGGTACGAGCAGTACTTC. The J gene is TRBJ2-7, the V gene TRBV29-1; no definite D call. The CDR3 length is 10 residues. CDR1 and CDR2 from the germline V gene are SQVTM and ANQGSEA. The V gene lost 7 bases and the J gene lost 4 bases, with 8 bases spanning the gap.

There are a few counts of this clonotype. The rearrangement uses TRBV5-1 and TRBJ2-1; 10 nucleotides match TRBD1. The CDR3 runs to 16 residues. Losses at the gene ends were 3 bases for V and 8 bases for J; bases not matched to a gene: 11. Germline V lookup: CDR1 SGHRS, CDR2 YFSETQ. The CDR3: CASSSGQGRGGDEQFF. For the CDR3, the DNA is TGCGCCAGCAGCTCGGGACAGGGGCGTGGGGGAGATGAGCAGTTCTTC.

This chain joins TRBV11-2 and TRBJ2-1, with 7 bases identical to TRBD2. Losses at the gene ends were 5 bases for V and 7 bases for J; bases not matched to a gene: 17. The CDR3 contains 17 residues. CDR1 and CDR2 from the germline V gene are SGHAT and FQNNGV. CDR3 coding DNA: TGTGCCAGCAGCCCCCTCTCTCGGGCGGGGGTTGAAAATGAGCAGTTCTTC. As protein: CASSPLSRAGVENEQFF.

Remarks on this clonotype: This could be a read error, since a much larger clone is one nucleotide away. The rearrangement joins TRBV5-6 to TRBJ2-7, with D perhaps assigned TRBD1 or TRBD2 (5 bases each). This CDR3 has 15 residues. Trimming removed 1 base at V and 4 bases at J, with 15 bases between. Germline V gene data show CDR1 as SGHDT and CDR2 as YYEEEE. In DNA, the CDR3 is TGTGCCAGCAGCTTGTGGGGGTCACCCAGATACGAGCAGTACTTC. Translating it yields CASSLWGSPRYEQYF.

In its sample, this clonotype was seen a few times. The chain links TRBV29-1 to TRBJ1-1; D gene ambiguous. This CDR3 region has 12 residues. Trimming cost V 3 bases and J 1 base, with 6 bases left between them. Germline CDR1 reads SQVTM; CDR2 reads ANQGSEA. CDR3 region: CSVDLPNTEAFF. In nucleotides, the CDR3 is TGCAGCGTTGATCTCCCGAACACTGAAGCTTTCTTT. Full variable domain (outside the CDR3, taken from reference TRBV29-1 and TRBJ1-1): SAVISQKPSRDICQRGTSLTIQCQVDSQVTMMFWYRQQPGQSLTLIATANQGSEATYESGFVIDKFPISRPNLTFSTLTVSNMSPEDSSIYLCSVDLPNTEAFFGQGTRLTVV.

The rearrangement uses TRBV29-1 and TRBJ2-1; D call uncertain. The J call may be mistaken, given a closer DNA end match to TRBJ2-7. Germline V CDR1 and CDR2: SQVTM, ANQGSEA. The CDR3 spans 13 residues. Written as DNA, the CDR3 is TGCAGCCTCACCAGGAGCTCCTACAATGAGCAGTACTTC. This gives the protein CSLTRSSYNEQYF.

This clonotype occurred many times. This sequence joins TRBV7-2 and TRBJ1-2, with TRBD1 matching 8 bases. The germline gives CDR1 SGHTA, CDR2 FQGNSA. The CDR3 has 14 residues. The J segment lost 7 bases and the V segment lost 2 bases, leaving 6 bases of the junction unmatched. CDR3 region: CASSLRQGARGYTF. CDR3 nucleotide sequence: TGTGCCAGCAGCTTAAGGCAGGGGGCGCGTGGCTACACCTTC.

This chain links TRBV4-3 with TRBJ1-1, with D perhaps TRBD1 (6 bases). This CDR3 is built from 13 residues. V was pared by 2 bases and J by 5 bases, with 9 bases between. Germline assignment: CDR1 LGHNA and CDR2 YSLEER. CDR3 nucleotide sequence: TGCGCCAGCAGCCAACCAGGGGTGACTGAAGCTTTCTTT. Protein: CASSQPGVTEAFF.

This clonotype was observed a few times. V usage is TRBV28 and J usage is TRBJ2-7; TRBD1 aligns across 8 bases. CDR3 length: 14 residues. V gave up 1 base and J gave up 10 bases; unmatched junction bases: 9. Germline loops: CDR1 MDHEN, CDR2 SYDVKM. Here the CDR3 reads CASSLSRGRLAQYF. In DNA form, the CDR3 reads TGTGCCAGCAGTTTATCCAGGGGGCGGTTAGCCCAGTACTTC.

The V and J genes are TRBV6-1 and TRBJ2-5, with 9 bases matching TRBD2. The end of the DNA is better explained by TRBJ2-7, so the J call may be wrong. The CDR3 totals 13 residues. Germline lookup yields CDR1 MNHNS and CDR2 SASEGT. The CDR3: CASSEAGGDEQYF. CDR3 bases: TGTGCCAGCAGTGAGGCGGGAGGGGACGAGCAGTACTTC.

The chain joins TRBV5-5 to TRBJ1-5; TRBD1 matches at 7 bases. Germline CDR1 is SGHKS and CDR2 is YYEKEE (reference sequence). The CDR3 consists of 15 residues. The V and J ends lost 0 bases and 7 bases, in that order; junction bases with no gene match: 7. CDR3: CASSLVGGARQPQHF. The CDR3 region has the DNA TGTGCCAGCAGCTTGGTAGGGGGCGCGAGGCAGCCCCAGCATTTT.

J is TRBJ1-1 and V is TRBV6-5; maybe TRBD1 (5 bases). The CDR3 is 14 amino acids. The V end was cut by 2 bases, the J end by 2 bases, with 9 bases between. CDR1 is MNHEY and CDR2 is SVGAGI in the germline V gene. CDR3 sequence reads: CASSYATANTEAFF. CDR3 DNA sequence: TGTGCCAGCAGTTACGCGACAGCAAACACTGAAGCTTTCTTT.

This clonotype was picked up a small number of times. The CDR3 reads CASSVSGRDHEQYF. In DNA form, the CDR3 reads TGTGCCAGCAGCGTATCCGGCAGGGACCACGAGCAGTACTTC. This sequence joins TRBV9 and TRBJ2-7, with D perhaps matching TRBD1 or TRBD2 (5 bases each). CDR1 SGDLS and CDR2 YYNGEE come from the germline V gene. Trimming pared 1 base from V and 5 bases from J, leaving 13 bases between. The CDR3 runs 14 residues.

The genes are TRBV29-1 and TRBJ2-2; D gene unclear. Looked up from germline, CDR1 is SQVTM and CDR2 is ANQGSEA. The CDR3 runs to 12 residues. Trimming removed 7 bases at V and 3 bases at J, with 9 bases between. The DNA for the CDR3 is TGCAGCGGGCTCTGGGACACCGGGGAGCTGTTTTTT. It yields the protein CSGLWDTGELFF.

This chain connects TRBV27 to TRBJ2-1, with D hard to call. CDR1 and CDR2 (germline): MNHEY, SMNVEV (reference sequence). The CDR3 loop spans 16 amino acids. Trimming cost V 1 base and J 0 bases, with 10 bases left between them. DNA of the CDR3: TGTGCCAGCAGTTTATTATCTCAAGGCTCCTACAATGAGCAGTTCTTC. It encodes CASSLLSQGSYNEQFF.

As for this clonotype: A read error is possible here, since a much larger clone lies one base away. The gene calls are TRBV4-3 and TRBJ2-1; 12 bases fit TRBD2. The DNA end is more similar to TRBJ2-7, so the J call may be wrong. CDR1 and CDR2 (germline): LGHNA, YSLEER. The CDR3 consists of 17 residues. CDR3 sequence: CASSQTSGSVPGNEQYF. CDR3 DNA: TGCGCCAGCAGCCAGACTAGCGGGAGTGTCCCCGGTAATGAGCAGTACTTC.

V gene TRBV6-5 combines with J gene TRBJ2-1; no definite D call. The CDR3 has 13 amino acids. Germline-derived CDR1 and CDR2 are MNHEY and SVGAGI. V gave up 2 bases and J gave up 9 bases, with 11 bases separating them. Written as DNA, the CDR3 is TGTGCCAGCAGTTACGAAGGCGGTAGTGAGCAGTTCTTC. It is translated as CASSYEGGSEQFF.

This rearrangement joins TRBV11-2 to TRBJ2-1, with TRBD2 matching 9 bases. The CDR3 is made up of 20 amino acids. Trimming cost V 3 bases and J 7 bases; bases outside gene matches: 22. The germline V gene encodes CDR1 SGHAT and CDR2 FQNNGV. This CDR3 is CASSFPEPRLVAGEGNEQFF. The DNA of the CDR3 is TGTGCCAGCAGCTTTCCCGAACCTAGGCTGGTAGCGGGAGAGGGTAATGAGCAGTTCTTC.

V gene TRBV20-1 combines with J gene TRBJ2-7; D uncertain. Germline lookup yields CDR1 DFQATT and CDR2 SNEGSKA (reference sequence). The CDR3 has 12 amino acids. The V end lost 5 bases, the J end lost 6 bases, and 14 bases lay between the germline ends. The CDR3 protein is CSAAGVGFEQYF. CDR3 in DNA: TGCAGTGCTGCCGGAGTGGGGTTCGAGCAGTACTTC.

The rearrangement joins TRBV7-9 to TRBJ1-2; D is unclear. Germline V gene lookup returns CDR1 SEHNR and CDR2 FQNEAQ (reference sequence). Trimming removed 0 bases at V and 1 base at J, with 6 bases between. This CDR3 is built from 14 residues. The CDR3, as DNA: TGTGCCAGCAGCTTAGCCGCACGTAACTATGGCTACACCTTC. It is translated as CASSLAARNYGYTF.

This clonotype was seen a handful of times. This chain links TRBV18 with TRBJ2-5, with 7 nucleotides matching TRBD1. The trim removed 1 base at V and 1 base at J, leaving 3 bases unmatched. CDR1 and CDR2 from the germline V gene are KGHSH and LQKENI. This CDR3 has 15 residues. CDR3 bases: TGTGCCAGCTCACCACGGGACAGATCCCAAGAGACCCAGTACTTC. Amino acids: CASSPRDRSQETQYF.

This clonotype came up a few times. The chain couples TRBV6-5 to TRBJ1-5; the D is unclear. The ends were cut back, 0 bases at V and 2 bases at J, with 17 bases in the middle. The germline V gene has CDR1 MNHEY and CDR2 SVGAGI. The CDR3 covers 18 residues. The CDR3 DNA reads TGTGCCAGCAGTTACTCTACTCCGGACTCACATGGCAATCAGCCCCAGCATTTT. Translated, it gives CASSYSTPDSHGNQPQHF.

This rearrangement joins TRBV7-2 to TRBJ2-7; possible D gene TRBD2, 6 bases. Deletions cut 6 bases from V and 7 bases from J, with 22 bases between. The germline V gene has CDR1 SGHTA and CDR2 FQGNSA. The CDR3 is 15 amino acids. CDR3 residues: CASSRDRGSYNEQYF. As DNA, the CDR3 is TGTGCCAGCAGTCGGGACCGGGGGTCCTACAATGAGCAGTACTTC.

Only a few counts were recorded for this clonotype. Sequence at one end of the junction differs from germline and may be a read error. The chain carries TRBV3-1 and TRBJ2-1; D unresolved. Germline-derived CDR1 and CDR2 are LGHDT and YNNKEL (reference sequence). This CDR3 spans 13 amino acids. CDR3 residues: CASSQVLEDKQFF. CDR3 nucleotide sequence: TGTGCCAGTAGCCAAGTTCTCGAGGATAAGCAGTTCTTC.